Presented here are 16 T cell receptor beta chains from one specimen sequenced in a study of blood T cell repertoires in COVID-19. Some clones are missing from TCRdb's copy, which holds only in-frame ones; the method was immunoSEQ multiplex PCR. The table records approximately 280,000 clones, 88% of them present only once. The sample taken for sequencing was peripheral blood. The receptors were gathered from a man between 18 and 29 years old with active or convalescent COVID-19.

This chain uses TRBV5-6 with TRBJ2-2, with D tentatively TRBD2 (6 bases). V lost 2 bases to trimming and J lost 1 base, with 9 bases between them. This CDR3 comprises 15 residues. Germline CDR1 reads SGHDT; CDR2 reads YYEEEE. The DNA for the CDR3 is TGTGCCAGCAGCTTCGGGAGCATGAACACCGGGGAGCTGTTTTTT. It is translated as CASSFGSMNTGELFF.

J is TRBJ2-7 and V is TRBV27, with 7 bases identical to TRBD2. Trimming at V came to 6 bases and at J to 2 bases, leaving 7 bases not matched to a gene. The CDR3 consists of 14 residues. Looked up from germline, CDR1 is MNHEY and CDR2 is SMNVEV (reference sequence). In DNA, the CDR3 is TGTGCCAGCAGGCTTAGCGGGCCCCCCTACGAGCAGTACTTC. Translated, it gives CASRLSGPPYEQYF.

The rearrangement uses TRBV4-2 and TRBJ1-5; 8 bases map to TRBD1. Germline CDR1 reads LGHNA; CDR2 reads YNFKEQ. Trimming took 0 bases from V and 0 from J; bases not matched to a gene: 7. CDR3 length: 18 amino acids. CDR3 sequence (DNA): TGTGCCAGCAGCCAAGATTATTGGACAGGGAGTAGCAATCAGCCCCAGCATTTT. It translates to CASSQDYWTGSSNQPQHF.

This chain joins TRBV10-2 and TRBJ1-5; D is ambiguous. Trimming left V 6 bases short and J 3 bases short, with 9 bases between. Germline V gene data show CDR1 as WSHSY and CDR2 as SAAADI. The CDR3 loop spans 13 amino acids. The CDR3 here is CASRPTANQPQHF. CDR3 in DNA: TGCGCCAGCAGACCCACAGCCAATCAGCCCCAGCATTTT.

The chain links TRBV7-6 to TRBJ2-1; D remains unclear. Trimming took off 1 base at V and 7 bases at J, with 14 bases between the two ends. Germline-derived CDR1 and CDR2 are SGHVS and FNYEAQ. The CDR3 loop spans 15 amino acids. This CDR3 reads CASSLGLGGGNEQFF. The CDR3 DNA reads TGTGCCAGCAGCTTAGGGTTGGGTGGCGGAAATGAGCAGTTCTTC.

To note about this clone: This CDR3 is also generated by other DNA sequences in the sample. The rearrangement joins TRBV12-3 or TRBV12-4 to TRBJ1-5; D call uncertain. CDR3 length equals 13 residues. Trimming removed 3 bases from V and 6 bases from J, with 9 bases in between. The DNA for the CDR3 is TGTGCCAGCAGTTTCTCGGGTGTTCAGCCCCAGCATTTT. Its protein product is CASSFSGVQPQHF.

This sequence joins TRBV10-2 and TRBJ2-2; possibly TRBD1 for D (6 bases). The CDR3 extends over 12 amino acids. Germline V gene lookup returns CDR1 WSHSY and CDR2 SAAADI. CDR3 bases: TGCGCAGGACAGATGAACACCGGGGAGCTGTTTTTT. This translates into CAGQMNTGELFF.

J is TRBJ1-2 and V is TRBV13, with TRBD1 matching 9 bases. Germline CDR1 PRHDT, CDR2 FYEKMQ (reference sequence). V trimming: 4 bases; J trimming: 4 bases; junction bases outside the gene matches: 7. This CDR3 contains 15 residues. The CDR3 region is CASSSGQGSIYGYTF. The DNA for the CDR3 is TGTGCCAGCAGCTCCGGACAGGGGTCGATCTATGGCTACACCTTC. The full variable domain, in which reference TRBV13 and TRBJ1-2 provide the parts outside the CDR3, is AAGVIQSPRHLIKEKRETATLKCYPIPRHDTVYWYQQGPGQDPQFLISFYEKMQSDKGSIPDRFSAQQFSDYHSELNMSSLELGDSALYFCASSSGQGSIYGYTFGSGTRLTVV.

V usage is TRBV7-3 and J usage is TRBJ1-2; 9 bases agree with TRBD1. The CDR3 has 13 residues. V was clipped by 2 bases and J by 10 bases; unmatched bases: 5. From germline, CDR1 is SGHTA and CDR2 FQGTGA. This CDR3 is CASSLYGTGNYTF. The CDR3 region has the DNA TGTGCCAGCAGCTTATACGGGACAGGGAACTACACCTTC.

The chain joins TRBV4-3 to TRBJ2-3, with a tentative D call TRBD1 (6 bases). Trimming shortened V by 0 bases and J by 3 bases, and 19 bases separated the two germline ends. The CDR3 totals 18 residues. Germline V gene sequence: CDR1 LGHNA, CDR2 YSLEER. CDR3 amino acids: CASSQDISGTRGTDTQYF. As DNA, the CDR3 is TGCGCCAGCAGCCAAGATATCTCCGGGACACGGGGTACAGATACGCAGTATTTT.

The chain joins TRBV4-3 to TRBJ1-2; possible D gene TRBD1, 5 bases. This CDR3 spans 16 amino acids. CDR1 LGHNA and CDR2 YSLEER come from the germline V gene. V was clipped by 0 bases and J by 8 bases, with 19 bases between them. The CDR3 DNA sequence: TGCGCCAGCAGCCAAGAGTTGCCGACAGTAGCGGTCGGCTACACCTTC. It is translated as CASSQELPTVAVGYTF.

V is TRBV7-2 and J is TRBJ2-7, with TRBD2 matching 10 bases. J was trimmed by 5 bases and V by 6 bases; bases with no gene match: 7. The CDR3 consists of 14 residues. Per the germline V gene, CDR1 is SGHTA and CDR2 is FQGNSA. CDR3 coding DNA: TGTGCCAGCAGGACGAGCGGGGGGGCTAACGAGCAGTACTTC. It yields the protein CASRTSGGANEQYF.

The CDR3 nucleotides are TGTGCCAGCAGTTACTCGAGGCCAGATAGCAATCAGCCCCAGCATTTT. Its translation is CASSYSRPDSNQPQHF. J is TRBJ1-5 and V is TRBV6-5; D call uncertain. Trimming removed 0 bases at V and 0 bases at J, with 9 bases between. Per the germline V gene, CDR1 is MNHEY and CDR2 is SVGAGI. The CDR3 is 16 residues long.

This chain links TRBV7-9 with TRBJ1-3; no firm D call. Germline CDR1 and CDR2: SEHNR and FQNEAQ (reference sequence). The CDR3 contains 18 residues. V was clipped by 8 bases and J by 0 bases, with 23 bases between them. This CDR3 is CASPPNYPESYSGNTIYF. CDR3 bases: TGTGCCAGCCCCCCTAATTACCCCGAGTCTTACTCTGGAAACACCATATATTTT.

The chain uses TRBV6-1 and TRBJ2-5; tentative D call: TRBD1 (6 bases). This CDR3 is built from 15 residues. V lost 1 base to trimming and J lost 2 bases, with 11 bases between them. Germline CDR1 is MNHNS and CDR2 is SASEGT. CDR3 DNA sequence: TGTGCCAGCAGTGAAGTTGGGGGCCAGCAAGAGACCCAGTACTTC. Translation gives CASSEVGGQQETQYF.

The J gene is TRBJ1-2, the V gene TRBV29-1; TRBD1 matches 11 bases. The CDR3 has 15 residues. The junction had 13 bases not matched to a gene; V was cut back by 7 bases and J by 6 bases. Germline CDR1 SQVTM, CDR2 ANQGSEA. This chain's CDR3 is CSGRTGGNVQDGYTF. Here the CDR3 DNA reads TGCAGCGGCCGGACAGGGGGCAATGTCCAGGATGGCTACACCTTC.